This entry lists 20 T cell receptor beta chains sequenced from one sample in a study of T-cell reconstitution after alpha-beta-depleted transplantation in children. Unique molecular identifiers were built into the TCRbeta library. TCRdb called the PCR reads again in MiXCR, with one record for every CDR3 protein. Here the sample spans 700,000 to 950,000 distinct CDR3 sequences, 16% being singletons. Sequences were derived from PBMCs, mostly from graft donor cells, sampled 360 days after TCRalphabeta/CD19-depleted stem cell transplant. The receptor set was obtained from a male patient younger than 18 who had a stem cell transplant for acute lymphoblastic leukemia, so the T cells may come from the graft donor.

The chain links TRBV7-8 to TRBJ2-1; D gene uncertain. Germline lookup yields CDR1 SGHVS and CDR2 FQNEAQ. CDR3 length: 14 amino acids. With 2 bases removed from V and 4 bases from J, the gap between germline ends came to 9 bases. The CDR3 sequence is CASSLRNSYNEQFF. The CDR3 nucleotides are TGTGCCAGCAGCTTAAGAAACTCTTACAATGAGCAGTTCTTC.

The chain is built from TRBV7-9 and TRBJ2-1; the D gene is possibly TRBD2 (5 bases). V lost 5 bases to trimming and J lost 1 base, with 9 bases between them. The CDR3 length is 14 residues. Looked up from germline, CDR1 is SEHNR and CDR2 is FQNEAQ (reference sequence). The CDR3 coding sequence is TGTGCCAGCAGCCAAACTAGATCCTACAATGAGCAGTTCTTC. Amino acid sequence: CASSQTRSYNEQFF.

The CDR3 region has the DNA TGCAGTGCTAGAGATCCAGAGGGACTCTATGGCTACACCTTC. As protein: CSARDPEGLYGYTF. This sequence joins TRBV20-1 and TRBJ1-2, with TRBD1 as a possible D gene (5 bases). Germline-derived CDR1 and CDR2 are DFQATT and SNEGSKA (reference sequence). The V end was cut by 0 bases, the J end by 4 bases, with 12 bases between. This CDR3 is 14 amino acids long.

This rearrangement joins TRBV5-5 to TRBJ2-7; TRBD1 aligns across 8 bases. V was clipped by 4 bases and J by 4 bases; unmatched bases: 10. CDR1 SGHKS and CDR2 YYEKEE come from the germline V gene (reference sequence). The CDR3 is 15 amino acids. The DNA of the CDR3 is TGTGCCAGCAGCGTTCAGGACAGGGCGATTTACGAGCAGTACTTC. This gives the protein CASSVQDRAIYEQYF. Filled out from reference TRBV5-5 and TRBJ2-7, the complete variable domain reads DAGVTQSPTHLIKTRGQQVTLRCSPISGHKSVSWYQQVLGQGPQFIFQYYEKEERGRGNFPDRFSARQFPNYSSELNVNALLLGDSALYLCASSVQDRAIYEQYFGPGTRLTVT.

At least ten counts were recorded for this clonotype. The chain couples TRBV7-9 to TRBJ1-1; D perhaps matches TRBD1 (5 bases). The ends were cut back, 5 bases at V and 3 bases at J, with 7 bases in the middle. The CDR3 is 12 amino acids. Per the germline V gene, CDR1 is SEHNR and CDR2 is FQNEAQ (reference sequence). This CDR3 reads CASSPRDTEAFF. The CDR3 nucleotides are TGTGCCAGCAGCCCCAGGGACACTGAAGCTTTCTTT.

This clonotype was seen a handful of times. The chain carries TRBV27 and TRBJ2-1; 9 bases are shared with TRBD2. The V segment lost 3 bases and the J segment 0 bases; nucleotides outside the gene matches: 12. CDR3 length: 19 residues. CDR1 is MNHEY and CDR2 is SMNVEV in the germline V gene (reference sequence). CDR3 in amino acids: CASSFWLAGKKSSYNEQFF. The CDR3 region has the DNA TGTGCCAGCAGTTTTTGGCTAGCGGGAAAAAAAAGCTCCTACAATGAGCAGTTCTTC.

This clonotype has only a few counts. The chain employs TRBV25-1 and TRBJ1-2; D possibly corresponds to TRBD1 (6 bases). Between the trimmed V and J ends, which lost 4 bases and 4 bases, there was a span of 25 bases. The CDR3 is 18 amino acids. Germline assignment: CDR1 MGHDK and CDR2 SYGVNS. CDR3 sequence (DNA): TGTGCCAGCAGTGCTCCGTACTTAAACAGGGAAGGAATCTATGGCTACACCTTC. It codes for CASSAPYLNREGIYGYTF.

This clonotype has more than one count but fewer than ten. The chain couples TRBV12-3 or TRBV12-4 to TRBJ1-1, with 7 bases that match TRBD1. V lost 6 bases to trimming and J lost 4 bases; unmatched junction nucleotides: 2. This CDR3 comprises 12 residues. CDR3 DNA sequence: TGTGCCAGCAGCCAGGGGGTCACTGAAGCTTTCTTT. This translates into CASSQGVTEAFF.

This clonotype was observed once. The chain is built from TRBV30 and TRBJ1-1, with D hard to call. CDR1 is GTSNPN, CDR2 SVGIG, per germline (reference sequence). This CDR3 has 14 residues. The V end lost 4 bases, the J end lost 3 bases, and 15 bases lay between the germline ends. CDR3 protein: CAWTEYSGYTEAFF. The CDR3 DNA is TGTGCCTGGACTGAGTACTCTGGGTACACTGAAGCTTTCTTT.

The chain combines TRBV5-1 with TRBJ1-2; D is undetermined. This CDR3 spans 12 amino acids. V gave up 4 bases and J gave up 1 base, with 5 bases separating them. Germline V lookup: CDR1 SGHRS, CDR2 YFSETQ. As DNA, the CDR3 is TGCGCCAGCAGCCAGGTTAACTATGGCTACACCTTC. Translated, it gives CASSQVNYGYTF.

This clonotype turned up a few times. The rearrangement uses TRBV20-1 and TRBJ2-1; 15 bases match TRBD2. CDR3 length: 18 residues. The junction had 9 bases not matched to a gene; V was cut back by 3 bases and J by 3 bases. Germline V CDR1 and CDR2: DFQATT, SNEGSKA (reference sequence). In DNA form, the CDR3 reads TGCAGTGCTAGTGGGGGACTAGCGGGAGGAGGGTACTACAATGAGCAGTTCTTC. Protein sequence: CSASGGLAGGGYYNEQFF.

DNA of the CDR3: TGTGCCAGCGCCCTGGGGGGAAAACTGTTTTTT. It codes for CASALGGKLFF. The genes are TRBV12-3 or TRBV12-4 and TRBJ1-4; TRBD1 might be the D (5 bases). The V end was cut by 8 bases, the J end by 10 bases, with 11 bases between. The CDR3 covers 11 residues.

This clonotype was seen ten or more times. The rearrangement joins TRBV27 to TRBJ2-1, with no clear D. Trimming left V 4 bases short and J 2 bases short, with 6 bases between. CDR3 size: 13 residues. Germline-derived CDR1 and CDR2 are MNHEY and SMNVEV (reference sequence). CDR3 DNA: TGTGCCAGCAGTTATTGGGCCTACAATGAGCAGTTCTTC. Translated: CASSYWAYNEQFF.

This chain uses TRBV12-3 or TRBV12-4 with TRBJ2-7; TRBD1 matches 9 bases. Trimming cost V 7 bases and J 2 bases; bases outside gene matches: 3. The CDR3 loop spans 13 amino acids. The CDR3 sequence: CASKRQGAYEQYF. CDR3 bases: TGTGCCAGCAAGCGACAGGGGGCCTACGAGCAGTACTTC.

This clonotype was seen only a few times. V usage is TRBV5-1 and J usage is TRBJ2-7, with D perhaps TRBD2 (5 bases). The CDR3 consists of 14 residues. Looked up from germline, CDR1 is SGHRS and CDR2 is YFSETQ. Trimming took 0 bases from V and 3 from J, leaving 10 bases between them. DNA for the CDR3: TGCGCCAGCAGCTTGGGGGAGCGGTTCTACGAGCAGTACTTC. Its protein is CASSLGERFYEQYF.

The chain recombines TRBV2 with TRBJ2-4, with D unresolved. Germline V CDR1 and CDR2: SNHLY, FYNNEI. The CDR3 runs 14 residues. Trimming took 6 bases from V and 0 from J, leaving 9 bases between them. The CDR3 DNA is TGTGCCAGCAGCCGCCCCTTAGCCAAAAACATTCAGTACTTC. It encodes CASSRPLAKNIQYF.

CDR3 DNA sequence: TGTGCCAGCTCACCACAGGGAAGTACCACAGATACGCAGTATTTT. Its protein product is CASSPQGSTTDTQYF. The chain has TRBV18 and TRBJ2-3; no clear D. V lost 1 base to trimming and J lost 2 bases, with 10 bases between them. The CDR3 sequence is 15 residues long. Germline CDR1 reads KGHSH; CDR2 reads LQKENI. Full variable domain (rest looked up from reference TRBV18 and TRBJ2-3): NAGVMQNPRHLVRRRGQEARLRCSPMKGHSHVYWYRQLPEEGLKFMVYLQKENIIDESGMPKERFSAEFPKEGPSILRIQQVVRGDSAAYFCASSPQGSTTDTQYFGPGTRLTVL.

The CDR3 nucleotides read TGCAGTGCTCCTATCCTGGGAGGGCCTAATTCACCCCTCCACTTT. Encoded protein: CSAPILGGPNSPLHF. The chain carries TRBV20-1 and TRBJ1-6; no clear D. The CDR3 is 15 amino acids. V was pared by 5 bases and J by 6 bases, with 17 bases between. Per the germline V gene, CDR1 is DFQATT and CDR2 is SNEGSKA (reference sequence).

This clonotype has a handful of counts. The chain is built from TRBV12-3 or TRBV12-4 and TRBJ2-1; D unresolved. Trimming stripped 5 bases from V and 3 bases from J, with 14 bases between. The CDR3 is 15 amino acids. The CDR3 sequence is CASSALVPHYNEQFF. In DNA form, the CDR3 reads TGTGCCAGCAGTGCATTGGTCCCGCACTACAATGAGCAGTTCTTC.

This clonotype has a handful of counts. The rearrangement joins TRBV28 to TRBJ2-5, with 8 bases that match TRBD1. Germline-derived CDR1 and CDR2 are MDHEN and SYDVKM. V lost 4 bases to trimming and J lost 3 bases; unmatched junction nucleotides: 7. The CDR3 length is 15 residues. CDR3 in amino acids: CASSSTGTGKETQYF. Written as DNA, the CDR3 is TGTGCCAGCAGTTCTACCGGGACAGGAAAAGAGACCCAGTACTTC.